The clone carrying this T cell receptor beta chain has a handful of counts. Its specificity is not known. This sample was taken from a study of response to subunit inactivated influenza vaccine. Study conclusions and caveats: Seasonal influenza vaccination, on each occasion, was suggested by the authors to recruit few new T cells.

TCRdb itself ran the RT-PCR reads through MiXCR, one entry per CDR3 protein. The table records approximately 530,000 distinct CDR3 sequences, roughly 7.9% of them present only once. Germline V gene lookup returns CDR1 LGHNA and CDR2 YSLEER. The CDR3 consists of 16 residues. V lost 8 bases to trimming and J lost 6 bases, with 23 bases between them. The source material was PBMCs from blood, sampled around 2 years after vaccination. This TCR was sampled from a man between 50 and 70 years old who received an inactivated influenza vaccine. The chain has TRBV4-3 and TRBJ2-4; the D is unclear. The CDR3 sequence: CASASEPGSLGNIQYF. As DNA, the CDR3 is TGCGCCAGCGCCTCAGAACCGGGCTCTCTGGGAAACATTCAGTACTTC.